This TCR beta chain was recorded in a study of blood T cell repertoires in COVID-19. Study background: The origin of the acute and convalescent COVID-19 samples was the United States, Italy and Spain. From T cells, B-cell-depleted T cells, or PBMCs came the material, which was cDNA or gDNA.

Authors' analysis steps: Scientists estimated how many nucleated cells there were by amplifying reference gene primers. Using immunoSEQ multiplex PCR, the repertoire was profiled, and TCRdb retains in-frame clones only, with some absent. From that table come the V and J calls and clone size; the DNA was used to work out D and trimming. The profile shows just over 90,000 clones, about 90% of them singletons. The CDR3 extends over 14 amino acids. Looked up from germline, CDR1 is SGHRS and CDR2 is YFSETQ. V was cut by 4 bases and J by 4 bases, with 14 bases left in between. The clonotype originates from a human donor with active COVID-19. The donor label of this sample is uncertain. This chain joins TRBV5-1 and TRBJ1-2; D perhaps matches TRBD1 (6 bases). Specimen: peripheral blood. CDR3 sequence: CASSEAGALYGYTF. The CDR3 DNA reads TGCGCCAGCAGCGAAGCAGGGGCCCTCTATGGCTACACCTTC.